Sequencing of this T cell receptor beta chain was carried out in a study of T cell repertoires in cytomegalovirus infection. Study in general: CMV epitopes that were recently identified and HLA-C-restricted were used alongside well-studied HLA-B-restricted ones. Both a matching HLA type and CMV infection were indicated by public TCR beta signatures.

Each CDR3 protein is one row after TCRdb ran MiXCR on the reads. The sample yields hundreds of thousands of distinct CDR3 sequences, 31% seen once. General study results and limits: HLA-C-restricted CMV-specific TCR beta clonotypes prevailed in the ex vivo response. Based on cumulative public TCR beta family frequency, carriers of CMV plus the relevant HLA were identified.

The ends were cut back, 6 bases at V and 8 bases at J, with 11 bases in the middle. The germline gives CDR1 SEHNR, CDR2 FQNEAQ (reference sequence). There are 12 residues in the CDR3. This clonotype was seen a few times. As yet, its antigen is unknown. The clonotype originates from a human donor in good health (CMV status not recorded). Some clones in this sample may be carry-over from other donors' samples. Sample: cultured CD8+ T cells from PBMCs, taken from culture after CMV antigen stimulation. The chain employs TRBV7-9 and TRBJ1-5; D gene uncertain. The DNA of the CDR3 is TGTGCCAGCAGTTATTTAAGGGAGCCCCAGCATTTT. It specifies CASSYLREPQHF.